This T cell receptor beta chain is drawn from a study of T cells after yellow fever vaccination. The overall study: Researchers used SMART-Seq v4 Ultra Low Input to prepare fractions that had low cell numbers.

A 5'RACE template-switching step, the method used to make TCR cDNA, added a universal primer site and UMIs. TCRdb passed the 5' RACE reads through MiXCR, listing each CDR3 protein once. The data contain 510,000 or so distinct CDR3 sequences, under 25% of them singletons. The CDR3 runs 14 residues. V shed 1 base and J shed 7 bases, with 13 bases lying between them. Per germline, CDR1 SEHNR and CDR2 FQNEAQ (reference sequence). Sequencing was performed on PBMCs, taken 15 days after the yellow fever booster vaccination. V usage is TRBV7-9 and J usage is TRBJ2-5; perhaps TRBD2 as D (5 bases). The origin of this receptor is a man aged 25 to 40 who received the YFV17D yellow fever vaccine. The CDR3 loop reads CASSLGRQGWTQYF. For the CDR3, the DNA is TGTGCCAGCAGCTTAGGGAGGCAAGGGTGGACCCAGTACTTC.